The 20 T cell receptor beta chains given below trace back to one sample, sequenced in a study of cytomegalovirus exposure and HLA in healthy donors. The primer mix had 60 Vbeta and 13 Jbeta primers. Assay: immunoSEQ multiplex PCR; the TCRdb copy retains only in-frame clones and omits some. The table has some 220,000 clones, 77% seen once. The sequencing sample was made of PBMCs. The receptor source for this set is a woman aged 55-69 years in good health and CMV-seropositive.

The chain employs TRBV5-1 and TRBJ2-5; TRBD1 matches at 11 bases. The DNA end lines up better with TRBJ2-7; the J call may be wrong. CDR1 and CDR2 (germline): SGHRS, YFSETQ. The CDR3 is 16 amino acids. Written as DNA, the CDR3 is TGCGCCAGCAGCTTGGCACCGGGACAGGGGGCCTACGAGCAGTACTTC. Translation: CASSLAPGQGAYEQYF.

The V gene is TRBV9, the J gene TRBJ2-3; D is uncertain. This CDR3 spans 14 amino acids. The V end lost 0 bases, the J end lost 5 bases, and 10 bases lay between the germline ends. Germline lookup yields CDR1 SGDLS and CDR2 YYNGEE. CDR3 amino acids: CASSVVPAGDTQYF. CDR3 coding DNA: TGTGCCAGCAGCGTAGTACCCGCCGGAGATACGCAGTATTTT. The whole variable domain, filled in from reference TRBV9 and TRBJ2-3, reads DSGVTQTPKHLITATGQRVTLRCSPRSGDLSVYWYQQSLDQGLQFLIQYYNGEERAKGNILERFSAQQFPDLHSELNLSSLELGDSALYFCASSVVPAGDTQYFGPGTRLTVL.

This clone was detected once. The chain is built from TRBV19 and TRBJ2-3; 8 bases line up with TRBD2. V gave up 4 bases and J gave up 4 bases; unmatched junction bases: 7. The CDR3 runs 15 residues. The germline V gene encodes CDR1 LNHDA and CDR2 SQIVND (reference sequence). The CDR3 bases are TGTGCCAGTAGTACAGCTAGCGGGTATCCAGATACGCAGTATTTT. Translation: CASSTASGYPDTQYF.

V and J are TRBV2 and TRBJ2-7; D perhaps matches TRBD1 (5 bases). The V gene's germline CDR1 is SNHLY and CDR2 FYNNEI. CDR3 length: 12 amino acids. Trimming stripped 2 bases from V and 8 bases from J, with 10 bases between. The CDR3 sequence: CASSEIQGKQYF. The CDR3 DNA is TGTGCCAGCAGTGAAATCCAGGGCAAGCAGTACTTC.

The chain has TRBV4-2 and TRBJ2-3; D is unclear. The length of the CDR3 is 16 residues. V lost 2 bases to trimming and J lost 0 bases, with 12 bases between them. In germline, CDR1 is LGHNA, CDR2 YNFKEQ. The CDR3 bases are TGTGCCAGCAGCCAAAGACTGGCCTCTAGCACAGATACGCAGTATTTT. Residues: CASSQRLASSTDTQYF.

This sequence joins TRBV27 and TRBJ1-5; TRBD1 might be the D (5 bases). The germline gives CDR1 MNHEY, CDR2 SMNVEV (reference sequence). V lost 4 bases and J 1 base, leaving 23 bases between the germline ends. The length of the CDR3 is 19 residues. CDR3 amino acids: CASSSRWRRGGYSNQPQHF. Written as DNA, the CDR3 is TGTGCCAGCAGTTCCCGTTGGCGGAGGGGTGGATACAGCAATCAGCCCCAGCATTTT.

The chain couples TRBV5-4 to TRBJ2-7; weak D call: TRBD1 (6 bases). The germline CDR1 and CDR2 sequences are SGHNT and YYREEE (reference sequence). V lost 0 bases to trimming and J lost 6 bases, with 10 bases between them. CDR3 size: 13 residues. CDR3 in DNA: TGTGCCAGCAGCTTGGACAGGGCGGGCGAGCAGTACTTC. Protein sequence: CASSLDRAGEQYF.

The chain joins TRBV5-6 to TRBJ2-7; D gene unclear. CDR1 SGHDT and CDR2 YYEEEE come from the germline V gene. The CDR3 is 16 residues long. V lost 0 bases and J 0 bases, leaving 13 bases between the germline ends. CDR3 residues: CASSLARRRSSYEQYF. In nucleotides, the CDR3 is TGTGCCAGCAGCTTGGCTAGACGGAGAAGCTCCTACGAGCAGTACTTC. Full variable domain (remainder filled in from reference TRBV5-6 and TRBJ2-7): DAGVTQSPTHLIKTRGQQVTLRCSPKSGHDTVSWYQQALGQGPQFIFQYYEEEERQRGNFPDRFSGHQFPNYSSELNVNALLLGDSALYLCASSLARRRSSYEQYFGPGTRLTVT.

To note about this clone: The junction shows a germline mismatch at one end, possibly a read error. This rearrangement joins TRBV27 to TRBJ2-4; D possibly corresponds to TRBD1 (6 bases). Germline V gene lookup returns CDR1 MNHEY and CDR2 SMNVEV (reference sequence). This CDR3 has 14 residues. The CDR3 nucleotides are TGTGCCAGCAGTTTATCGGGGGCGGAAAACATTCAGTATTTC. It translates to CASSLSGAENIQYF.

The J gene is TRBJ1-4, the V gene TRBV19; D not certain. CDR1 is LNHDA, CDR2 SQIVND, per germline (reference sequence). V gave up 0 bases and J gave up 10 bases, with 6 bases separating them. The CDR3 has 12 amino acids. The CDR3 nucleotides are TGTGCCAGTAGTATAGAACCGGGAAAACTGTTTTTT. Amino acids: CASSIEPGKLFF.

The rearrangement joins TRBV4-1 to TRBJ2-7, with TRBD2 identical over 14 bases. The CDR3 spans 15 residues. Germline V gene sequence: CDR1 MGHRA, CDR2 YSYEKL. Trimming took 4 bases from V and 8 from J; bases not matched to a gene: 7. The CDR3 nucleotides are TGCGCCAGCAGCCCTCCTGGGACTAGCGGGAGACAGCAGTACTTC. This translates into CASSPPGTSGRQQYF.

In DNA form, the CDR3 reads TGTGCCTGGAGTGTCGGCCTAGCGGACTACGAGCAGTACTTC. Translating it yields CAWSVGLADYEQYF. The rearrangement links TRBV30 to TRBJ2-7; 7 bases are shared with TRBD2. This CDR3 spans 14 amino acids. Germline V CDR1 and CDR2: GTSNPN, SVGIG (reference sequence). The J segment lost 3 bases and the V segment lost 0 bases, leaving 5 bases of the junction unmatched.

The V and J genes are TRBV30 and TRBJ2-7; D gene ambiguous. Deletions cut 3 bases from V and 7 bases from J, with 10 bases between. CDR3 length: 11 residues. Looked up from germline, CDR1 is GTSNPN and CDR2 is SVGIG (reference sequence). For the CDR3, the DNA is TGTGCCTGGAGCGCAGGATGGGAGCAGTACTTC. As protein: CAWSAGWEQYF.

This chain uses TRBV5-1 with TRBJ2-1; 10 bases map to TRBD2. Germline-derived CDR1 and CDR2 are SGHRS and YFSETQ. The CDR3 covers 15 residues. V shed 3 bases and J 6 bases; nucleotides not matched to a gene: 6. The CDR3 reads CASSSAGGPGNEQFF. The CDR3 coding sequence is TGCGCCAGCAGCTCAGCGGGAGGGCCGGGCAATGAGCAGTTCTTC.

This clone was seen a single time. The chain joins TRBV5-1 to TRBJ2-7, with TRBD2 identical over 10 bases. The J segment lost 4 bases and the V segment lost 2 bases, leaving 6 bases of the junction unmatched. CDR1 SGHRS and CDR2 YFSETQ come from the germline V gene. The CDR3 loop spans 15 amino acids. CDR3 residues: CASSFLAGVEYEQYF. In DNA, the CDR3 is TGCGCCAGCAGCTTTCTAGCGGGAGTCGAGTACGAGCAGTACTTC.

This rearrangement joins TRBV7-2 to TRBJ2-7, with D unresolved. The germline gives CDR1 SGHTA, CDR2 FQGNSA. Deletions cut 6 bases from V and 5 bases from J, with 11 bases between. There are 12 residues in the CDR3. CDR3 protein: CASSPNRNEQYF. In DNA, the CDR3 is TGTGCCAGCAGTCCAAATAGAAACGAGCAGTACTTC. Full variable domain (rest looked up from reference TRBV7-2 and TRBJ2-7): GAGVSQSPSNKVTEKGKDVELRCDPISGHTALYWYRQSLGQGLEFLIYFQGNSAPDKSGLPSDRFSAERTGGSVSTLTIQRTQQEDSAVYLCASSPNRNEQYFGPGTRLTVT.

The rearrangement links TRBV5-1 to TRBJ2-2; 10 nucleotides agree with TRBD2. V was pared by 4 bases and J by 6 bases, with 9 bases of the junction left unmatched. The CDR3 consists of 16 residues. CDR1 is SGHRS, CDR2 YFSETQ, per germline. The CDR3 here is CASSASGRALAGELFF. CDR3 bases: TGCGCCAGCAGCGCTAGCGGGAGAGCCCTGGCCGGGGAGCTGTTTTTT. The whole variable domain, remainder taken from reference TRBV5-1 and TRBJ2-2, is KAGVTQTPRYLIKTRGQQVTLSCSPISGHRSVSWYQQTPGQGLQFLFEYFSETQRNKGNFPGRFSGRQFSNSRSEMNVSTLELGDSALYLCASSASGRALAGELFFGEGSRLTVL.

J is TRBJ2-5 and V is TRBV27, with TRBD2 matching 9 bases. Germline lookup yields CDR1 MNHEY and CDR2 SMNVEV (reference sequence). V shed 2 bases, J shed 4 bases, and the junction held 8 bases outside the gene matches. The CDR3 loop spans 16 amino acids. The chain's CDR3 is CASSLNSGRTRETQYF. CDR3 nucleotide sequence: TGTGCCAGCAGTTTAAATAGCGGGAGAACTAGAGAGACCCAGTACTTC.

The chain has TRBV27 and TRBJ2-1; no firm D call. The germline CDR1 and CDR2 sequences are MNHEY and SMNVEV (reference sequence). V dropped 2 bases and J dropped 0 bases, with 8 bases sitting between them. The CDR3 loop spans 15 amino acids. CDR3 region: CASSLKAASYNEQFF. In DNA, the CDR3 is TGTGCCAGCAGTTTAAAGGCGGCCTCCTACAATGAGCAGTTCTTC.

A single count supports this clone. This rearrangement joins TRBV13 to TRBJ1-3; 7 bases align to TRBD1. The CDR3 has 15 amino acids. The germline V gene encodes CDR1 PRHDT and CDR2 FYEKMQ (reference sequence). Trimming removed 3 bases from V and 3 bases from J; junction bases left unmatched: 5. CDR3 coding DNA: TGTGCCAGCAGCTTCCAGGGACAGAGTGGAAACACCATATATTTT. As protein: CASSFQGQSGNTIYF.